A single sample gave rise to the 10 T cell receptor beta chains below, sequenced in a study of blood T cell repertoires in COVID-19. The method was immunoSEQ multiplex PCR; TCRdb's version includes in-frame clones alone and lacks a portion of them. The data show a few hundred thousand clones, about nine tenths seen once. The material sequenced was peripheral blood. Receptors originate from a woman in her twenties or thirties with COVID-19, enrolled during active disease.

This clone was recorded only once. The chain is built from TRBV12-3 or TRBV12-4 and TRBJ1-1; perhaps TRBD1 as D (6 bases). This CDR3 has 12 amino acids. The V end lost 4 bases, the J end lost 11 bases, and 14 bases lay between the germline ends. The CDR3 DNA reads TGTGCCAGCAGTTCAACCGGGACAAGGGCTTTCTTT. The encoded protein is CASSSTGTRAFF.

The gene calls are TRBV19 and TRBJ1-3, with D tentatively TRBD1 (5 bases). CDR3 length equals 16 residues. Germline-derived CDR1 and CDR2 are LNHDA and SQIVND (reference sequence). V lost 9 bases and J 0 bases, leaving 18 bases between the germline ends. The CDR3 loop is CASQKGAFVSGNTIYF. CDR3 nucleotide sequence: TGTGCCAGCCAGAAAGGGGCGTTCGTCTCTGGAAACACCATATATTTT.

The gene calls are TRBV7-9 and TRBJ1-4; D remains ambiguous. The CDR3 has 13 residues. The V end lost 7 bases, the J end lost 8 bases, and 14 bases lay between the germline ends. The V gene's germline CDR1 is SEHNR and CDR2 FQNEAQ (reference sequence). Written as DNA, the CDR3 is TGTGCCAGCACCGCGGGTTCGCGGGAAAAACTGTTTTTT. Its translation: CASTAGSREKLFF. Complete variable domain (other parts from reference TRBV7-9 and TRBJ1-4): DTGVSQNPRHKITKRGQNVTFRCDPISEHNRLYWYRQTLGQGPEFLTYFQNEAQLEKSRLLSDRFSAERPKGSFSTLEIQRTEQGDSAMYLCASTAGSREKLFFGSGTQLSVL.

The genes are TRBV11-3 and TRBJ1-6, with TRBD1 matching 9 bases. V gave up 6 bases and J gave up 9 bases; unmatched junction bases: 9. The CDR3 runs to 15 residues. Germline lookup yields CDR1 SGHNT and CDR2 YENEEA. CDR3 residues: CASRTGTGSTSPLHF. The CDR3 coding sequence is TGTGCCAGCAGAACCGGGACAGGGTCTACTTCACCCCTCCACTTT.

Here the CDR3 DNA reads TGCGCCAGCAGCTCCCAGGGATGGGGCACTGAAGCTTTCTTT. Its protein product is CASSSQGWGTEAFF. The V and J genes are TRBV5-1 and TRBJ1-1; the D gene is possibly TRBD1 (5 bases). Germline V gives CDR1 SGHRS, CDR2 YFSETQ. This CDR3 comprises 14 residues. V lost 3 bases, J lost 4 bases, and 13 bases lay in between. Full variable domain (remainder filled in from reference TRBV5-1 and TRBJ1-1): KAGVTQTPRYLIKTRGQQVTLSCSPISGHRSVSWYQQTPGQGLQFLFEYFSETQRNKGNFPGRFSGRQFSNSRSEMNVSTLELGDSALYLCASSSQGWGTEAFFGQGTRLTVV.

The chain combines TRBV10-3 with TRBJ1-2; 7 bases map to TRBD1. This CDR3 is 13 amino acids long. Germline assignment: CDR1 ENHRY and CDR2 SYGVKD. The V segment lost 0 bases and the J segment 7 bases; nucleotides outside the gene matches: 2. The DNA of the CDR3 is TGTGCCATCAGTGAGTCGCAGGGGGGTGGCTACACCTTC. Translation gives CAISESQGGGYTF.

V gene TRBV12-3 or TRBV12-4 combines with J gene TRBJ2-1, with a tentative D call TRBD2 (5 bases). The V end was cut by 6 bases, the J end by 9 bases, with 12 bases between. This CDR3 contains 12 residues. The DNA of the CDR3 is TGTGCCAGCAGCGGCGGGTTCGGTGAGCAGTTCTTC. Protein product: CASSGGFGEQFF.

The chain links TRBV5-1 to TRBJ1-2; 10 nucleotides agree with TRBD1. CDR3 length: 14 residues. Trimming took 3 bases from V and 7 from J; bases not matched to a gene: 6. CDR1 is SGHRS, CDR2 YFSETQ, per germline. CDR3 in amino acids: CASSSGQGGLGYTF. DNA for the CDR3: TGCGCCAGCAGCTCCGGACAGGGGGGCCTTGGCTACACCTTC. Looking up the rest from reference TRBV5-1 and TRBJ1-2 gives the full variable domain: KAGVTQTPRYLIKTRGQQVTLSCSPISGHRSVSWYQQTPGQGLQFLFEYFSETQRNKGNFPGRFSGRQFSNSRSEMNVSTLELGDSALYLCASSSGQGGLGYTFGSGTRLTVV.

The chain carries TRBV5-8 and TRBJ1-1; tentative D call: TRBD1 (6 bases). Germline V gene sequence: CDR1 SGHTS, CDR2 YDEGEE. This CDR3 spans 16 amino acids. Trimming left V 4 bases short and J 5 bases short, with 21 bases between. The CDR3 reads CASSNPGTPFTTEAFF. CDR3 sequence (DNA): TGTGCCAGCAGCAACCCCGGGACACCCTTTACAACTGAAGCTTTCTTT.

This CDR3 is CASSSKTGTGGYGYTF. DNA for the CDR3: TGTGCCAGCAGCTCGAAAACCGGGACAGGGGGGTATGGCTACACCTTC. The gene calls are TRBV7-8 and TRBJ1-2, with TRBD1 matching over 11 bases. Germline CDR1 SGHVS, CDR2 FQNEAQ. Trimming took 4 bases from V and 5 from J; bases not matched to a gene: 9. The CDR3 spans 16 residues.